The 2 T cell receptor beta chains below come from one sample, sequenced in a study of blood T cell repertoires in COVID-19. This table comes from immunoSEQ multiplex PCR, and its TCRdb copy is limited to in-frame clones, with some not included. The sample has about 190,000 clones; 89% are singletons. The sequenced sample consisted of peripheral blood. These receptors all stem from a man between 35 and 55 years old with acute or convalescent COVID-19.

The chain joins TRBV5-1 to TRBJ2-5, with 8 bases lining up with TRBD2. After removal of 4 bases from V and 0 bases from J, the junction contained 5 bases not matched to a gene. The CDR3 has 15 amino acids. Germline V gene sequence: CDR1 SGHRS, CDR2 YFSETQ. The CDR3 bases are TGCGCCAGCAGCCGGACTAGCAGCCACCAAGAGACCCAGTACTTC. Translation gives CASSRTSSHQETQYF.

J is TRBJ1-2 and V is TRBV12-3 or TRBV12-4; D is unresolved. V was clipped by 5 bases and J by 2 bases, with 9 bases between them. The CDR3 runs 13 residues. The CDR3 loop reads CASSQNRNYGYTF. DNA for the CDR3: TGTGCCAGCAGTCAGAACAGAAACTATGGCTACACCTTC.